Below, 10 T cell receptor beta chains from the same sample are listed, as sequenced in a study of somatic mutations in cytotoxic T cells in rheumatoid arthritis. Only in-frame clones appear in the TCRdb table, and some are missing; sequencing was by immunoSEQ multiplex PCR. The data show fewer than 30,000 clones, around 76% seen once. Sequencing was done on a sample of CD8+ T cells sorted from blood. The receptors here all came from a man aged 50-59 years in good health.

The rearrangement links TRBV6-5 to TRBJ2-1; unclear D gene. CDR3 length: 14 residues. From germline, CDR1 is MNHEY and CDR2 SVGAGI. The germline V and J ends were trimmed by 2 bases and 2 bases, with 7 bases remaining between them. The chain's CDR3 is CASSYHVPYNEQFF. In DNA, the CDR3 is TGTGCCAGCAGTTACCACGTCCCCTACAATGAGCAGTTCTTC.

Written as DNA, the CDR3 is TGTGCCAGCAGTAACCACGAAGGGAGTACTGAAAAACTGTTTTTT. Translating it yields CASSNHEGSTEKLFF. J is TRBJ1-4 and V is TRBV9; D uncertain. Deletions cut 5 bases from V and 7 bases from J, with 18 bases between. The germline gives CDR1 SGDLS, CDR2 YYNGEE. This CDR3 is 15 amino acids long.

V gene TRBV7-9 combines with J gene TRBJ2-4, with unresolved D. The CDR3 consists of 14 residues. With 1 base removed from V and 3 bases from J, the gap between germline ends came to 7 bases. Looked up from germline, CDR1 is SEHNR and CDR2 is FQNEAQ (reference sequence). The CDR3 nucleotides read TGTGCCAGCAGCTTAGACGCGGTCAAAAACATTCAGTACTTC. The encoded protein is CASSLDAVKNIQYF.

J is TRBJ2-3 and V is TRBV9; D is possibly TRBD2 (5 bases). Trimming shortened V by 3 bases and J by 3 bases, and 14 bases separated the two germline ends. In germline, CDR1 is SGDLS, CDR2 YYNGEE. The CDR3 runs 15 residues. The CDR3 here is CASSASGGGTDTQYF. In nucleotides, the CDR3 is TGTGCCAGCAGCGCCAGCGGAGGAGGAACAGATACGCAGTATTTT. The full variable domain, completed using reference TRBV9 and TRBJ2-3, is DSGVTQTPKHLITATGQRVTLRCSPRSGDLSVYWYQQSLDQGLQFLIQYYNGEERAKGNILERFSAQQFPDLHSELNLSSLELGDSALYFCASSASGGGTDTQYFGPGTRLTVL.

The chain is built from TRBV5-8 and TRBJ1-5; 7 bases agree with TRBD1. Germline V gene lookup returns CDR1 SGHTS and CDR2 YDEGEE. After removal of 2 bases from V and 6 bases from J, the junction contained 8 bases not matched to a gene. The CDR3 runs 15 residues. The CDR3, as DNA: TGTGCCAGCAGCTTCCCGGGACAGTCGGGTCAGCCCCAGCATTTT. This translates into CASSFPGQSGQPQHF.

This sequence joins TRBV2 and TRBJ1-5; 7 bases are a match to TRBD1. The CDR3 runs 15 residues. In germline, CDR1 is SNHLY, CDR2 FYNNEI. Germline trimming cut 1 base from V and 4 bases from J; bases unmatched to any gene: 4. Here the CDR3 DNA reads TGTGCCAGCAGTGAAGGGGTGACAGGGAATCAGCCCCAGCATTTT. Amino acids: CASSEGVTGNQPQHF.

This clone has a single count. The chain joins TRBV7-9 to TRBJ2-1, with TRBD2 as a possible D gene (5 bases). The CDR3 runs 15 residues. V lost 6 bases and J lost 9, with 21 bases in between. CDR1 is SEHNR and CDR2 is FQNEAQ in the germline V gene (reference sequence). The CDR3 coding sequence is TGTGCCAGCAGACAACCGGCCACTAGGGCTGGTGAGCAGTTCTTC. It is translated as CASRQPATRAGEQFF.

The V gene is TRBV6-1, the J gene TRBJ2-7, with D tentatively TRBD1 or TRBD2 (5 bases each). The CDR3 contains 16 residues. V was cut by 3 bases and J by 0 bases, with 15 bases left in between. CDR1 and CDR2 (germline): MNHNS, SASEGT. This CDR3 is CASSEGPSGSSYEQYF. Written as DNA, the CDR3 is TGTGCCAGCAGTGAGGGGCCCTCGGGAAGCTCCTACGAGCAGTACTTC.

CDR3 loop: CASSVGGETYEQYF. In nucleotides, the CDR3 is TGTGCCAGCAGCGTAGGTGGGGAAACCTACGAGCAGTACTTC. This chain connects TRBV9 to TRBJ2-7, with D hard to call. From germline, CDR1 is SGDLS and CDR2 YYNGEE. The CDR3 length is 14 residues. V was clipped by 0 bases and J by 2 bases, with 9 bases between them.

The V call is TRBV5-6, the J call TRBJ1-2, with D hard to call. From germline, CDR1 is SGHDT and CDR2 YYEEEE. The CDR3 is made up of 12 amino acids. Deletions cut 0 bases from V and 5 bases from J, with 5 bases between. In nucleotides, the CDR3 is TGTGCCAGCAGCTTGGCTGGATATGGCTACACCTTC. Its translation: CASSLAGYGYTF.